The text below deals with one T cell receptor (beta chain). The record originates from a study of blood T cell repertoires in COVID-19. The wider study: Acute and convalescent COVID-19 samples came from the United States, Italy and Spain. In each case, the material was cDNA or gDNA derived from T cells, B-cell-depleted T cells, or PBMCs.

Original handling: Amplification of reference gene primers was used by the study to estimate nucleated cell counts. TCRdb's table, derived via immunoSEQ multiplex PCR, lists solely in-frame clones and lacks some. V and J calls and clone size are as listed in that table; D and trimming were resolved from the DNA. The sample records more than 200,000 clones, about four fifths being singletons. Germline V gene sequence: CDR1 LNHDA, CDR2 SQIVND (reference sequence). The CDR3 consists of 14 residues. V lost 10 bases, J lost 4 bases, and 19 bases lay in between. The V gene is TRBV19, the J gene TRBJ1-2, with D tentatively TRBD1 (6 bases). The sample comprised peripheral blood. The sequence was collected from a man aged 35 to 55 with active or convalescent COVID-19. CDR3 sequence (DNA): TGTGCCACCCGTACAGGGACGTCTTCCTATGGCTACACCTTC. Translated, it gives CATRTGTSSYGYTF. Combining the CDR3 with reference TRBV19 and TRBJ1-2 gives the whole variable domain DGGITQSPKYLFRKEGQNVTLSCEQNLNHDAMYWYRQDPGQGLRLIYYSQIVNDFQKGDIAEGYSVSREKKESFPLTVTSAQKNPTAFYLCATRTGTSSYGYTFGSGTRLTVV.